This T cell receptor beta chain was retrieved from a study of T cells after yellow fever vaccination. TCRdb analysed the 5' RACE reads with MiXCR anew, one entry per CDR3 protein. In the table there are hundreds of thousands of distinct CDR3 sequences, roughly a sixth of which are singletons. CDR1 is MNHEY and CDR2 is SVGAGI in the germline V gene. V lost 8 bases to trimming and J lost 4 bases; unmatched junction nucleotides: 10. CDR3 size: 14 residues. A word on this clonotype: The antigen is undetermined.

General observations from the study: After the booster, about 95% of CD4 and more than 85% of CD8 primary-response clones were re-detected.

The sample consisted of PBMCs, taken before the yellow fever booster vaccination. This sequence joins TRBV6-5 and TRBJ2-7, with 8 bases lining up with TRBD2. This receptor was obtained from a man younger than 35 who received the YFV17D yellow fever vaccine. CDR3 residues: CASCKEAGVYEQYF. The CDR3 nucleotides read TGTGCCAGCTGTAAGGAAGCGGGGGTGTACGAGCAGTACTTC.